This note documents a single TCR beta chain sequence. Its antigen is undetermined. V lost 1 base, J lost 1 base, and 4 bases stayed unmatched. The CDR3 is 16 amino acids. Germline loops: CDR1 MGHRA, CDR2 YSYEKL. MiXCR was run by TCRdb on the 5' RACE reads, yielding one entry per CDR3 protein. The sample holds around 300,000 distinct CDR3 sequences, 13% to 15% seen once. The data were taken from a study of T-cell memory formation after mild COVID-19. Study-level findings and limits: Contracting CD4+ clones were located mainly in CM and EM, and CD8+ clones in EMRA.

Sequencing was carried out using PBMCs or a T cell subset sorted from them (not recorded which). This TCR came from a man younger than 35 who had mild COVID-19 (a few samples of this study predate the infection). Cell type and time point are not known. The rearrangement uses TRBV4-1 and TRBJ1-5; 7 bases align to TRBD1. CDR3 coding DNA: TGCGCCAGCAGCCAAGGTAGAGGGGGCAGCAATCAGCCCCAGCATTTT. Protein: CASSQGRGGSNQPQHF.